This T cell receptor beta chain emerged from a study of neoadjuvant nivolumab and ipilimumab in lung cancer. Study-wide context: Patients got nivolumab 3 mg/kg on days 1, 15 and 29; combination added ipilimumab 1 mg/kg day 1.

Whole-study results and caveats: Compared with tumor-adjacent uninvolved lung, resected tumors showed greater richness and clonality. TCR clonality did not significantly correlate with pathologic tumor regression.

In regard to this clone: Its specificity is unknown.

Profiling relied on immunoSEQ multiplex PCR, and the TCRdb table lists in-frame clones only, not all of them. This sample carries more than 40,000 clones, roughly 89% of them seen once, and the ten largest clones take approximately 3.5%. CDR1 and CDR2 (germline): SGHTA, FQGNSA. Trimming removed 5 bases at V and 2 bases at J, with 3 bases between. This CDR3 spans 12 amino acids. The material sequenced was blood, taken before neoadjuvant nivolumab, alone or with ipilimumab. The origin of this receptor is an adult with non-small cell lung cancer. Some clones in this sample may be carry-over from other donors' samples. The rearrangement uses TRBV7-2 and TRBJ2-2; no firm D call. The CDR3 DNA reads TGTGCCAGCAGCCTTAACACCGGGGAGCTGTTTTTT. Translating it yields CASSLNTGELFF.